The present entry profiles one T cell receptor (beta chain) with its context. V was trimmed by 5 bases and J by 9 bases, leaving 11 bases between them. Germline V gene sequence: CDR1 MNHEY, CDR2 SVGAGI. This CDR3 has 13 residues. The data derive from a study of blood T cell repertoires in COVID-19. The data were produced by immunoSEQ multiplex PCR, yet TCRdb's version contains in-frame clones alone and is incomplete. This sample has roughly 300,000 clones, with 90% found just once. This clonotype originated in a woman aged 25 to 39 who had recovered from COVID-19. V gene TRBV6-5 combines with J gene TRBJ1-6; D not resolved. The sample comprised PBMCs or T cells enriched from blood (not recorded which). The CDR3 here is CASSIDRGSPLHF. The CDR3 DNA sequence: TGTGCCAGCAGTATCGACCGGGGTTCACCCCTCCACTTT.